This T cell receptor beta chain was found in a study of T-cell memory formation after mild COVID-19. Study outcomes and limitations: SARS-CoV-2 specificity of second-wave clones peaking day 37 was unconfirmed. CD4/CD8 balance characterized clones contracting day 15 to 85, and CD4+ skew characterized later expanders.

On this clonotype itself: The antigen remains unidentified.

This CDR3 has 15 amino acids. Trimming cost V 0 bases and J 9 bases, with 15 bases left between them. CDR1 is SGHDN, CDR2 FVKESK, per germline. TCRdb itself ran the 5' RACE reads through MiXCR, one entry per CDR3 protein. The sample includes fewer than 450,000 distinct CDR3 sequences, roughly 24% of them seen just once. The rearrangement links TRBV14 to TRBJ2-1, with D unclear. Sequencing was performed on PBMCs or a T cell subset sorted from them (not recorded which). The source of this sequence is an adult woman who had mild COVID-19 (a few samples of this study predate the infection). Cell type and time point are not known. CDR3 bases: TGTGCCAGCAGCCAAGATTCGGCTAGTTGGGCTGAGCAGTTCTTC. Its translation is CASSQDSASWAEQFF.